What follows are 8 T cell receptor beta chains derived from one specimen sequenced in a study of T cells after yellow fever vaccination. MiXCR, applied by TCRdb to the 5' RACE reads, yields one record per CDR3 protein. The data show some 560,000 distinct CDR3 sequences, roughly a sixth seen once. The sequenced sample was PBMCs, obtained about 5 days after the first yellow fever vaccination. The receptors derive from a man aged 18 to 29 who received the YFV17D yellow fever vaccine.

This clonotype was observed a few times. The chain uses TRBV4-1 and TRBJ2-7, with TRBD1 matching over 9 bases. V was pared by 6 bases and J by 5 bases, with 11 bases of the junction left unmatched. Germline V gene sequence: CDR1 MGHRA, CDR2 YSYEKL. The CDR3 extends over 15 amino acids. The chain's CDR3 is CASRTDRGSSNEQYF. In DNA form, the CDR3 reads TGCGCCAGCAGAACAGACAGGGGGTCTTCAAACGAGCAGTACTTC.

This clonotype has a count of ten or more. The rearrangement joins TRBV27 to TRBJ2-1; D gene uncertain. The CDR3 length is 14 residues. CDR1 is MNHEY and CDR2 is SMNVEV in the germline V gene (reference sequence). V was cut by 1 base and J by 1 base, with 5 bases left in between. The CDR3 DNA is TGTGCCAGCAGTTTATTTGGTTCCTACAATGAGCAGTTCTTC. It codes for CASSLFGSYNEQFF.

The rearrangement uses TRBV5-1 and TRBJ1-2; D is undetermined. CDR1 and CDR2 from the germline V gene are SGHRS and YFSETQ. V lost 0 bases to trimming and J lost 6 bases, with 9 bases between them. This CDR3 region has 13 residues. Here the CDR3 DNA reads TGCGCCAGCAGCTTGGGTACAGACGATGGCTACACCTTC. Its translation is CASSLGTDDGYTF.

The genes are TRBV27 and TRBJ2-6; D may correspond to TRBD1 or TRBD2 (5 bases each). The germline CDR1 and CDR2 sequences are MNHEY and SMNVEV (reference sequence). The CDR3 loop spans 16 amino acids. Trimming removed 3 bases at V and 0 bases at J, with 9 bases between. The CDR3 region has the DNA TGTGCCAGCAGTTTTGAGGGGACCTCTGGGGCCAACGTCCTGACTTTC. Protein sequence: CASSFEGTSGANVLTF.

In this sample, this clonotype turned up a few times. This CDR3 reads CASSELAGGNTDTQYF. As DNA, the CDR3 is TGTGCCAGCAGCGAACTAGCGGGGGGAAACACAGATACGCAGTATTTT. This chain uses TRBV6-1 with TRBJ2-3; 12 nucleotides match TRBD2. Germline CDR1 is MNHNS and CDR2 is SASEGT. The ends lost 6 bases at V and 2 bases at J; junction bases unmatched: 6. The CDR3 has 16 amino acids.

As regards this clonotype: The CDR3 ends on some other residue instead of the conserved phenylalanine or tryptophan, so this is likely a read error. V is TRBV6-2 or TRBV6-3 and J is TRBJ2-3; D is perhaps TRBD2 (6 bases). The CDR3 totals 13 residues. V gave up 5 bases and J gave up 6 bases, with 12 bases separating them. Germline lookup yields CDR1 MNHEY and CDR2 SVGEGT. The CDR3: CASSPRDSDTQYS. The DNA for the CDR3 is TGTGCCAGCAGTCCGAGGGACTCCGATACGCAGTATTCT.

This clonotype was seen more than once but under ten times. The chain links TRBV6-2 or TRBV6-3 to TRBJ1-2, with TRBD1 matching over 8 bases. The CDR3 runs to 15 residues. The V segment lost 4 bases and the J segment 4 bases; nucleotides outside the gene matches: 8. From germline, CDR1 is MNHEY and CDR2 SVGEGT. In DNA form, the CDR3 reads TGTGCCAGCAGTTCTAACGCGGACAGGGCCTATGGCTACACCTTC. Translated: CASSSNADRAYGYTF.

This clonotype appeared many times. This chain uses TRBV15 with TRBJ2-7, with 7 nucleotides matching TRBD2. Germline CDR1 is LNHNV and CDR2 is YYDKDF (reference sequence). V dropped 5 bases and J dropped 4; count of bases not matched to a gene: 2. The CDR3 runs to 12 residues. In nucleotides, the CDR3 is TGTGCCACCAGCGGGGGGGGATACGAGCAGTACTTC. Translating gives CATSGGGYEQYF. Drawing the rest from reference TRBV15 and TRBJ2-7, the complete variable domain is DAMVIQNPRYQVTQFGKPVTLSCSQTLNHNVMYWYQQKSSQAPKLLFHYYDKDFNNEADTPDNFQSRRPNTSFCFLDIRSPGLGDTAMYLCATSGGGYEQYFGPGTRLTVT.